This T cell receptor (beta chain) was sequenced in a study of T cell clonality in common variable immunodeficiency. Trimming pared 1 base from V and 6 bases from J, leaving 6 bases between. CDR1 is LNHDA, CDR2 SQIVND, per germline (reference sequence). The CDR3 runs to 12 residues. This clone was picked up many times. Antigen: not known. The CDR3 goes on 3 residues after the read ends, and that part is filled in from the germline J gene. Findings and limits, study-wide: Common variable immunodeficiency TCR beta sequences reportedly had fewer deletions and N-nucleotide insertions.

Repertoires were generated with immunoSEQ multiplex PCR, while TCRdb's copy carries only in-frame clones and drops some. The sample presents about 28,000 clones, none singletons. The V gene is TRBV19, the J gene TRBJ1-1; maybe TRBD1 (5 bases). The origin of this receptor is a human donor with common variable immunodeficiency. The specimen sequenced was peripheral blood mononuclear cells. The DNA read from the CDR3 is TGTGCCAGTAGTATAGCGGGGGCTGAA. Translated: CASSIAGAE. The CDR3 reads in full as CASSIAGAEAFF.